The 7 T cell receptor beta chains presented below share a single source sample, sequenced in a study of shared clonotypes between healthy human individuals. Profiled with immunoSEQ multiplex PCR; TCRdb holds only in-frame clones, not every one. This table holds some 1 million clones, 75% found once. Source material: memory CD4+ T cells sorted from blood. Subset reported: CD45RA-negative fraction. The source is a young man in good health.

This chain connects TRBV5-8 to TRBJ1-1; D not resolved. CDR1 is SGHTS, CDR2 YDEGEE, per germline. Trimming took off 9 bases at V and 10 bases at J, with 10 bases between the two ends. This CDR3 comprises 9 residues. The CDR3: CATPRGAFF. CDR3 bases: TGTGCCACCCCGCGGGGAGCTTTCTTT.

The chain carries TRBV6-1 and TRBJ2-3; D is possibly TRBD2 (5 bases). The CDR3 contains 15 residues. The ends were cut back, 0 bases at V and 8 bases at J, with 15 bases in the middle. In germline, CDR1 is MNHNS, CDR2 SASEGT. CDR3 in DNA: TGTGCCAGCAGTGAAGCGGCTAGCAGTCGAGGTACGCAGTATTTT. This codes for CASSEAASSRGTQYF.

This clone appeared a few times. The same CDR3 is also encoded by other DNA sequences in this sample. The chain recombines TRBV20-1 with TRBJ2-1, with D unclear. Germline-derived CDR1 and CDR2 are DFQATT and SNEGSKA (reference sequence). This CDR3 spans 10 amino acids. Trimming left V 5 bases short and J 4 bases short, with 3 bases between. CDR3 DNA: TGCAGTGCTCAGTACAATGAGCAGTTCTTC. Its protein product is CSAQYNEQFF.

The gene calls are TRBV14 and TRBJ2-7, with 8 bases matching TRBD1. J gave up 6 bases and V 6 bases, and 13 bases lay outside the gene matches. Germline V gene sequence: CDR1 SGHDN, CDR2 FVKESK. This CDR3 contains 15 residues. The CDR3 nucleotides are TGTGCCAGCAGTCGTCCCGGGACAGGCGTCCGCGAGCAGTACTTC. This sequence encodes CASSRPGTGVREQYF.

CDR3 nucleotide sequence: TGCGCCAGCAGTGAGAAGCGGGCGTCCTACGAGCAGTACTTC. Amino acid sequence: CASSEKRASYEQYF. The chain joins TRBV10-1 to TRBJ2-7; a possible D gene is TRBD2 (6 bases). In germline, CDR1 is WNHNN, CDR2 SYGVQD (reference sequence). Trimming took off 2 bases at V and 1 base at J, with 9 bases between the two ends. CDR3 length: 14 amino acids.

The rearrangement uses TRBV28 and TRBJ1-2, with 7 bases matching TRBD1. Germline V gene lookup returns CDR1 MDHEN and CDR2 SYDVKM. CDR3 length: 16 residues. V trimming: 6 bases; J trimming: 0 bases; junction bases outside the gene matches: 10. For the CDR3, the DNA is TGTGCCAGCAGGGTTCAGGGGGGCCCTTCTAACTATGGCTACACCTTC. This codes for CASRVQGGPSNYGYTF.

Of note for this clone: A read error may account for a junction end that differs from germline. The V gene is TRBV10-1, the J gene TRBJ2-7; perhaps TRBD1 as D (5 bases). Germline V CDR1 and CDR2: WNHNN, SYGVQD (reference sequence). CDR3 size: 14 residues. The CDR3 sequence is CATTWIPGPVERYF. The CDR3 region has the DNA TGCGCCACGACTTGGATCCCAGGGCCGGTCGAGCGGTACTTC.